This T cell receptor (beta chain) is from a study of T cell responses to AZD1222 COVID-19 vaccine. The assay was immunoSEQ multiplex PCR, and TCRdb's table has in-frame clones only and misses some. The repertoire holds around 60,000 clones, with about 90% as singletons. Points from the study as a whole: Spike was spanned by vaccine-associated CD4 TCRs, which were dominant at 160-218 and 743-854. The study found Spike-specific TCR breadth and depth rose after two AZD1222 doses. It was only a handful of AZD1222 recipients who were seropositive at baseline.

Note on this clone: Its antigen is currently unknown.

The TCR sequence derives from an adult in good health. The sequenced sample was peripheral blood, obtained on day 0 of AZD1222 vaccination.

CDR3 sequence reads: CASSPTLASNQPQHF. The CDR3 DNA follows: TGCGCCAGCAGCCCCACATTGGCCAGCAATCAGCCCCAGCATTTT. The chain recombines TRBV4-1 with TRBJ1-5; D ambiguous. Trimming took off 4 bases at V and 1 base at J, with 11 bases between the two ends. Germline V gene sequence: CDR1 MGHRA, CDR2 YSYEKL. The length of the CDR3 is 15 residues.